The T cell receptor beta chain under discussion was sequenced for a study of Graves' ophthalmopathy and Graves' hyperthyroidism. Findings and caveats of the study: Detection in blood was also observed for most expanded thyroid clonotypes above 0.001 frequency.

The CDR3 runs 15 residues. Germline CDR1 is LNHDA and CDR2 is SQIVND (reference sequence). The V gene end was trimmed by 4 bases and the J gene end by 7 bases; junction bases not matched to a gene: 11. The authors amplified TCR beta CDR3 regions, and they did so from RNA transcripts for repertoire sequencing. HTBI primers were employed in first-round RT-PCR, then a second-round multiplex PCR followed. One entry per CDR3 protein, called by TCRdb with MiXCR from the multiplex PCR reads. The sample includes about 380,000 distinct CDR3 sequences, roughly 14% seen only once; the top ten take 5.5% to 8%. Stable hyperthyroidism was defined by absence of ophthalmopathy within 18 months of follow-up. The hyperthyroidism patients, aged 18 to 65, had been newly diagnosed, with under 2 months' duration. What supplied the PBMCs was over 8.5 ml of fresh peripheral blood. This clonotype appeared many times. Its antigen remains unidentified.

The chain joins TRBV19 to TRBJ2-5, with 8 bases fitting TRBD2. The sample was peripheral blood. The clonotype comes from a woman younger than 30 with stable Graves' hyperthyroidism. The CDR3 spells CASSTEAGGPRTQYF. The CDR3 nucleotides are TGTGCCAGTAGTACCGAGGCGGGGGGTCCCAGGACCCAGTACTTC.